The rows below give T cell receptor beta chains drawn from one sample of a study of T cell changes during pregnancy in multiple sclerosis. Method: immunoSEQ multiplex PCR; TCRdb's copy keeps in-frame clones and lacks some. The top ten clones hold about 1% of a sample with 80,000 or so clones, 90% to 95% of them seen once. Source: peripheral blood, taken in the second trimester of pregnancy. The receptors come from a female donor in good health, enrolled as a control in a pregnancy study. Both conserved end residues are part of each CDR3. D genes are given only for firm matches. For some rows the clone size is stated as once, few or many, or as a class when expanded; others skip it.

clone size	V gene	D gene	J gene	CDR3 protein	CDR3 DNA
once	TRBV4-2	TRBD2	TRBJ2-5	CASSLGLAGGREETQYF	TGTGCCAGCAGCCTAGGACTAGCGGGAGGGAGGGAAGAGACCCAGTACTTC
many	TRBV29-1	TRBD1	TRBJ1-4	CSARTGVGEKLFF	TGCAGCGCTAGGACAGGGGTTGGTGAAAAACTGTTTTTT
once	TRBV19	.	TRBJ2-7	CASSKGSGGYEQYF	TGTGCCAGTAGTAAGGGGTCCGGCGGATACGAGCAGTACTTC
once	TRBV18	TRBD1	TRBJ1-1	CASSPRDRIQNTEAFF	TGTGCCAGCTCACCGCGGGACAGAATTCAGAACACTGAAGCTTTCTTT
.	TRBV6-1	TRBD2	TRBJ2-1	CASSEGLAEGSEQFF	TGTGCCAGCAGTGAAGGGCTAGCGGAGGGGAGTGAGCAGTTCTTC
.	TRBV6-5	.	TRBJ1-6	CASTVGTYNSPLHF	TGTGCCAGCACCGTCGGGACATATAATTCACCCCTCCACTTT
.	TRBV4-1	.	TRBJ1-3	CASSQLKGQGGNTIYF	TGCGCCAGCAGCCAGCTAAAGGGCCAGGGCGGAAACACCATATATTTT
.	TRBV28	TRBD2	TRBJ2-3	CASSSSGRAMTQYF	TGTGCCAGCAGTTCTAGCGGGAGGGCCATGACGCAGTATTTT
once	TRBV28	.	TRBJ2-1	CASSLLRSSYNEQFF	TGTGCCAGCAGTTTATTGAGGAGCTCCTACAATGAGCAGTTCTTC
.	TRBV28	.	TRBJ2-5	CASSPGGAGVETQYF	TGTGCCAGCAGCCCAGGGGGCGCGGGAGTTGAGACCCAGTACTTC
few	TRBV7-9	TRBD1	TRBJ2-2	CARGDRDNGELFF	TGTGCCAGGGGAGACAGGGACAACGGGGAGCTGTTTTTT
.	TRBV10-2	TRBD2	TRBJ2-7	CASSVAGAPSYEQYF	TGCGCCAGCAGTGTAGCGGGAGCCCCCTCCTACGAGCAGTACTTC
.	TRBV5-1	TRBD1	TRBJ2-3	CASSRTTGGEGDTQYF	TGCGCCAGCAGCCGCACGACAGGGGGCGAGGGAGATACGCAGTATTTT
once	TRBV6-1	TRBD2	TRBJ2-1	CASSEVAGAGNEQFF	TGTGCCAGCAGTGAAGTAGCGGGAGCGGGCAATGAGCAGTTCTTC
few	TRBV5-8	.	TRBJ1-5	CASSSFNQPQHF	TGTGCCAGCAGCTCCTTCAATCAGCCCCAGCATTTT
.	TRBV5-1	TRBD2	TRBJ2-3	CASSRTGTSGTDTQYF	TGCGCCAGCAGCCGCACCGGGACTAGCGGTACAGATACGCAGTATTTT
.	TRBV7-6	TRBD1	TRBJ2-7	CASSLRQGYEQYF	TGTGCCAGCAGCTTAAGACAGGGCTACGAGCAGTACTTC
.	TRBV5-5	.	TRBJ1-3	CASSLEYRAGNTIYF	TGTGCCAGCAGCTTGGAATACAGGGCCGGAAACACCATATATTTT
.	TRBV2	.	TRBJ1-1	CASRKEKMNTEAFF	TGTGCCAGCAGGAAGGAGAAAATGAACACTGAAGCTTTCTTT
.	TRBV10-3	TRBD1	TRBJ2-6	CAISDPTGVGANVLTF	TGTGCCATCAGTGATCCGACAGGGGTTGGGGCCAACGTCCTGACTTTC
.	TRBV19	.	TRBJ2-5	CASSIWFGQTQETQYF	TGTGCCAGTAGTATATGGTTTGGGCAAACCCAAGAGACCCAGTACTTC
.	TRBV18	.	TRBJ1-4	CASSPGIFEKLFF	TGTGCCAGCTCACCCGGGATATTCGAAAAACTGTTTTTT
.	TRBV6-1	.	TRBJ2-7	CASSEWTREQYF	TGTGCCAGCAGTGAATGGACAAGGGAGCAGTACTTC
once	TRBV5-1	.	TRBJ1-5	CASSLAGSNQPQHF	TGCGCCAGCAGCTTGGCCGGTAGCAATCAGCCCCAGCATTTT
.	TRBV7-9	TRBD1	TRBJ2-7	CASSLGDRNNYEQYF	TGTGCCAGCAGCTTAGGGGACAGAAATAATTACGAGCAGTACTTC
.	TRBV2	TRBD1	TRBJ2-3	CASRMGTGGGRTDTQYF	TGTGCCAGCAGGATGGGGACAGGGGGCGGAAGGACAGATACGCAGTATTTT
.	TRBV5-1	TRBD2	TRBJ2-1	CASSLGTRLNEQFF	TGCGCCAGCAGTCTGGGGACTAGGCTCAATGAGCAGTTCTTC
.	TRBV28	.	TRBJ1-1	CASLGYGTEAFF	TGTGCCAGCCTCGGGTATGGCACTGAAGCTTTCTTT
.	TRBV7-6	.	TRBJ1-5	CASTVPRGSNQPQHF	TGTGCCAGCACGGTCCCCAGGGGAAGCAATCAGCCCCAGCATTTT
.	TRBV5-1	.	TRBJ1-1	CASSPGEGSAEAFF	TGCGCCAGCAGTCCGGGGGAAGGGAGCGCTGAAGCTTTCTTT
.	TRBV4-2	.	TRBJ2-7	CASSQDISSGATYEQYF	TGTGCCAGCAGCCAAGATATTTCGAGCGGCGCCACCTACGAGCAGTACTTC
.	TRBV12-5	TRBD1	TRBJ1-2	CASGLVRRGYSTGTLRTGYTF	TGTGCTAGTGGTTTGGTACGTCGCGGCTACTCGACAGGGACCTTGAGAACGGGCTACACCTTC
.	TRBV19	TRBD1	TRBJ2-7	CASSPGTGNEQYF	TGTGCCAGTAGTCCCGGGACAGGGAACGAGCAGTACTTC
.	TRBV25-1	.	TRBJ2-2	CASSDPNSGTTNTGELFF	TGTGCCAGCAGTGATCCCAACTCCGGGACAACGAACACCGGGGAGCTGTTTTTT
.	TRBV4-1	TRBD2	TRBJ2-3	CASSQWWASGETSTDTQYF	TGCGCCAGCAGCCAGTGGTGGGCTAGCGGCGAGACTAGCACAGATACGCAGTATTTT
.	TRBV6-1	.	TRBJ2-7	CASSEMSDEQYF	TGTGCCAGCAGTGAAATGAGCGACGAGCAGTACTTC
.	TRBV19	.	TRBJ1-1	CASLTAYHTEAFF	TGTGCCAGCCTGACAGCTTACCACACTGAAGCTTTCTTT
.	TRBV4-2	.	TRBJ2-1	CASSQGLSGIDEQFF	TGTGCCAGCAGCCAAGGGCTCTCAGGGATCGATGAGCAGTTCTTC
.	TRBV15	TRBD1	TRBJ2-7	CATSPIQGNYEQYF	TGTGCCACCAGCCCCATACAGGGGAACTACGAGCAGTACTTC
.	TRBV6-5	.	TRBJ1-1	CASSYESNTEAFF	TGTGCCAGCAGTTACGAGTCGAACACTGAAGCTTTCTTT
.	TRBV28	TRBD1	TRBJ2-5	CASSKTDRVQETQYF	TGTGCCAGCAGTAAAACGGACAGGGTGCAAGAGACCCAGTACTTC
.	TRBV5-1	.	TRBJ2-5	CASSRSRTDQETQYF	TGCGCCAGCAGCCGATCCCGGACAGATCAAGAGACCCAGTACTTC
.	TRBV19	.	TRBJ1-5	CASSMFVRGGNQPQHF	TGTGCCAGTAGTATGTTCGTCCGTGGCGGGAATCAGCCCCAGCATTTT
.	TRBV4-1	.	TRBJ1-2	CASSQNQGYTNYGYTF	TGCGCCAGCAGCCAGAATCAGGGGTATACTAACTATGGCTACACCTTC
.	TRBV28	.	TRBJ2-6	CASSTGRSGANVLTF	TGTGCCAGCAGTACAGGACGGTCTGGGGCCAACGTCCTGACTTTC
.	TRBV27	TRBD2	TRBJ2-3	CASSFLAGGPGVDTQYF	TGTGCCAGCAGTTTTCTAGCGGGAGGGCCGGGTGTAGATACGCAGTATTTT
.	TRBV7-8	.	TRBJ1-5	CASSLEGVAQHF	TGTGCCAGCAGCTTAGAGGGGGTAGCCCAGCATTTT